The present entry profiles one T cell receptor (beta chain) with its context. Its target antigen remains unknown. Base qualities are not provided; no much larger clone lies one nucleotide away. This sample was included in a study of shared clonotypes between healthy human individuals (dated by TCRdb to 2019 to 2021). As for the study more broadly: Two women and a few men aged 18 to 49 years were included in the cohort. For each donor, CD4 naive and CD4 memory were each given three plates, CD8 naive was given two plates, and CD8 memory was given one plate. Different laboratories and diverse techniques were used to prepare libraries and sequence TCR repertoires, to increase sequencing depth and limit assay-specific biases. Per donor, leukapheresis produced somewhere between about 0.8 and 9.5 billion PBMCs. The study deeply sequenced blood TCR repertoires of five healthy adults to estimate repertoire size and the extent of clonotype sharing between individuals.

Using the deep immunoSEQ assay, TCR CDR3 regions were amplified from genomic DNA by multiplex PCR. Genomic DNA extracted from each cell subset was distributed evenly over all wells of several immunoSEQ 96-well plates, and each plate served as one replicate. For sorted subsets, around 0.2 ug of genomic DNA, equivalent to roughly 30,000 T cell genomes, went into each replicate PCR. The purified libraries were quantified using a Qubit 3.0 fluorometer, sized with a Bioanalyzer 2100, and then quantified again using the KAPA Library Quantification kit. Each immunoSEQ 96-well plate was sequenced on its own single-read 150-cycle Illumina NextSeq 550 flow cell. The study's own analysis went as follows. Because the immunoSEQ output held only junctional sequences and lacked quality scores, the filtering could not match the filtering applied to full-length reads. Sequences were annotated with PyIR, a Python wrapper for IgBLAST v1.9, using IMGT germline references to assign V/J genes and CDR3. Reads with weak V/J assignments (E-value above 1e-6), missing CDR3, stop codons, out-of-frame junctions, or ambiguous translated residues were removed. A V3J clonotype was defined by an identical inferred V gene, J gene, and CDR3 amino acid sequence. Percentage overlap between repertoires was calculated by dividing the number of shared unique clonotypes by the size of the smaller repertoire. RTK rarefaction, the Chao1 estimator, and Recon v2.1 estimates of unobserved clonotypes were used to assess repertoire richness. For all TCRbeta clonotypes obtained by the gDNA method from a few donors, generation probabilities were computed with OLGA. As stored in TCRdb, this immuneACCESS dataset retains in-frame rearrangements with V and J assigned. A fraction of the clones does not appear; measured against another copy, unresolved V genes explain less than half of the discrepancy, and the remainder lacks a known reason. V and J calls and clone size come straight from that table; D and trimming were deduced from the DNA. The sample table records more than 2 million clones; around 95% of these occur just once. The top ten constitute approximately 0.13% of the sample.

From the cysteine through the phenylalanine, the CDR3 covers 10 amino acids. Only CDR3 DNA is held: 30 bases, read in frame from base 1. The germline V gene (reference sequence) yields MNHNY for CDR1 and SVGAGI for CDR2. V loses 7 bases, J loses 7 bases, and the germline ends lie 6 bases apart. Healthy HIV-negative adults with no recently reported acute infections or vaccinations were included as donors. Every donor was a Caucasian adult residing in Nashville, Tennessee, USA. CD4+ T cells were enriched by magnetic negative selection; naive cells were then positively selected on CD45RA, and the negative fraction formed the memory subset. Blood was obtained by leukapheresis, after which PBMCs were separated by Ficoll-Histopaque density gradient centrifugation and cryopreserved in liquid nitrogen vapor phase. Analytical flow cytometry was used to check the purity and quantity of every magnetically sorted T cell population. Genomic DNA was isolated from every sorted fraction and measured by UV absorbance on a Nanodrop 2000c.

Broad study findings and their caveats: Because the study included only a small number of donors, the genetic and exposure-history diversity represented was limited. Pairwise subsampling led to the expectation that sequencing depth would affect the degree of clonotype sharing among donors. Naive subsets generally had larger estimated clonotype richness than memory subsets. Clonotypes shared by all four sorted-subset donors showed higher generation probabilities than non-shared clonotypes. Sampling was restricted to blood, and TCR repertoires in tissues likely differ from the TCR repertoires found in blood. Even with the large sequencing depth, rarefaction of the sorted-subset datasets indicated that sequencing was incomplete. Across four donors, 5% to 6% of naive CD4, around 3.3% of naive CD8, under 2.5% of memory CD4, and approximately 0.4% of memory CD8 clonotypes were shared.

The chain is encoded by TRBV6-6 joined to TRBJ2-3; there is no confident call for the D gene. The sequence derives from a man between 18 and 29 years old in good health. The sample comprised naive CD4+ T cells sorted from blood. What this sample's cell subset or site label stands for: CD45RA+ positively selected. The DNA is as follows: TGTGCCAGCAAGTTGAATACGCAGTATTTT. Its translation reads: CASKLNTQYF.